Below, 30 T cell receptor beta chains from the same sample are listed, as sequenced in a study of T cells in Graves' hyperthyroidism and ophthalmopathy. TCR beta CDR3 region amplification was performed from RNA transcripts. First-round RT-PCR with HTBI primers amplified the TCR CDR3 region. TCRdb reanalysed the multiplex PCR reads using MiXCR and keeps one entry per CDR3 protein. This table holds around 580,000 distinct CDR3 sequences, more than 45% found once. The sequenced material came from peripheral blood or thyroid tissue (not recorded which). These receptors all stem from a woman aged 18-29 years with Graves' hyperthyroidism.

V gene TRBV20-1 combines with J gene TRBJ1-2, with 8 positions matching TRBD1. The germline V gene has CDR1 DFQATT and CDR2 SNEGSKA (reference sequence). The CDR3 runs 13 residues. V lost 3 bases, J lost 7 bases, and 7 bases stayed unmatched. The DNA of the CDR3 is TGCAGTGCTAGTGACAGGGGCGCGGGTGGCTACACCTTC. This sequence encodes CSASDRGAGGYTF.

This rearrangement joins TRBV20-1 to TRBJ2-7; a weak D match, TRBD2 (8 bases). V was pared by 5 bases and J by 4 bases, with 24 bases between. The CDR3 is made up of 16 amino acids. CDR1 is DFQATT, CDR2 SNEGSKA, per germline (reference sequence). The CDR3 DNA reads TGCAGTGCTGAGGGGGCTAGCGGGCCTGAGGGGTACGAGCAGTACTTC. Encoded protein: CSAEGASGPEGYEQYF.

This clonotype was detected only a few times. The chain recombines TRBV6-5 with TRBJ2-2, with 7 bases identical to TRBD2. This CDR3 is built from 15 residues. With V trimmed by 6 bases and J by 0 bases, 4 bases remained unmatched. Germline-derived CDR1 and CDR2 are MNHEY and SVGAGI. CDR3 DNA: TGTGCCAGCAGGCGGGGGATCTCGAACACCGGGGAGCTGTTTTTT. Protein: CASRRGISNTGELFF.

Ten or more counts support this clonotype. This sequence joins TRBV5-1 and TRBJ1-2; 8 positions agree with TRBD1. J was trimmed by 3 bases and V by 3 bases; bases with no gene match: 7. The CDR3 spans 15 residues. From germline, CDR1 is SGHRS and CDR2 YFSETQ. This CDR3 is CASSSFGQGDYGYTF. DNA for the CDR3: TGCGCCAGCAGCTCTTTCGGACAGGGTGACTATGGCTACACCTTC.

This clonotype came up once. This chain links TRBV24-1 with TRBJ1-2; 8 positions agree with TRBD1. V lost 2 bases, J lost 6 bases, and 13 bases stayed unmatched. CDR1 and CDR2 (germline): KGHDR, SFDVKD. The CDR3 runs to 17 residues. In DNA, the CDR3 is TGTGCCACCAGTGATTCCATGACAGGGGTCTTCGGTAATGGCTACACCTTC. Protein product: CATSDSMTGVFGNGYTF.

V usage is TRBV10-2 and J usage is TRBJ1-6, with D unresolved. CDR3 length: 20 residues. In germline, CDR1 is WSHSY, CDR2 SAAADI. V was shortened by 4 bases and J by 7 bases, with 29 bases between the two germline ends. The DNA of the CDR3 is TGCGCCAGCAGTGTAGTCCTGAGCTCACCTGATGGAGACGGAAATTCACCCCTCCACTTT. Protein sequence: CASSVVLSSPDGDGNSPLHF.

Ten or more counts support this clonotype. DNA of the CDR3: TGCAGTGCTAGAGATCTGGGAGTAGGAGCTTTCTTT. It yields the protein CSARDLGVGAFF. V is TRBV20-1 and J is TRBJ1-1; D is unresolved. The CDR3 is made up of 12 amino acids. V was shortened by 0 bases and J by 10 bases, with 12 bases between the two germline ends. Germline V lookup: CDR1 DFQATT, CDR2 SNEGSKA (reference sequence).

Comment on this clonotype: It may be a read error: a sequence one base away is much more abundant. The J gene is TRBJ1-6, the V gene TRBV5-1; unclear D gene. Germline V gene sequence: CDR1 SGHRS, CDR2 YFSETQ. This CDR3 has 15 residues. The V and J ends lost 1 base and 7 bases respectively, with 12 bases between them. CDR3 region: CASSLYSVANSPLHF. The CDR3 nucleotides are TGCGCCAGCAGCTTGTACAGCGTTGCAAATTCACCCCTCCACTTT. Combining the CDR3 with reference TRBV5-1 and TRBJ1-6 gives the whole variable domain KAGVTQTPRYLIKTRGQQVTLSCSPISGHRSVSWYQQTPGQGLQFLFEYFSETQRNKGNFPGRFSGRQFSNSRSEMNVSTLELGDSALYLCASSLYSVANSPLHFGNGTRLTVT.

V and J are TRBV29-1 and TRBJ1-2, with 11 positions matching TRBD1. The J segment lost 8 bases and the V segment lost 1 base, leaving 0 bases of the junction unmatched. Germline lookup yields CDR1 SQVTM and CDR2 ANQGSEA. The CDR3 is 12 amino acids. This CDR3 is CSVEGTGGGYTF. The CDR3 DNA follows: TGCAGCGTTGAAGGGACAGGGGGCGGCTACACCTTC.

This chain links TRBV7-6 with TRBJ2-5, with unresolved D. V lost 5 bases and J 2 bases, leaving 9 bases between the germline ends. Germline CDR1 and CDR2: SGHVS and FNYEAQ. The CDR3 totals 13 residues. Written as DNA, the CDR3 is TGTGCCAGCAGCGCTTGGGTTCAAGAGACCCAGTACTTC. Its protein is CASSAWVQETQYF.

This clonotype was recorded many times. This sequence joins TRBV7-2 and TRBJ1-5; TRBD1 agrees at 7 bases. Trimming at V came to 1 base and at J to 3 bases, leaving 3 bases not matched to a gene. Per the germline V gene, CDR1 is SGHTA and CDR2 is FQGNSA. This CDR3 spans 15 amino acids. The CDR3 DNA is TGTGCCAGCAGCTTAGAGGGGGCCGACAATCAGCCCCAGCATTTT. This translates into CASSLEGADNQPQHF.

There are a few counts of this clonotype. The chain has TRBV12-3 or TRBV12-4 and TRBJ2-6; no definite D call. V shed 6 bases and J shed 0 bases, with 9 bases lying between them. The CDR3 runs to 15 residues. Here the CDR3 DNA reads TGTGCCAGCAGGGCAAAAAACTCTGGGGCCAACGTCCTGACTTTC. Amino acid sequence: CASRAKNSGANVLTF.

This clonotype was seen repeatedly, ten times or more. This chain joins TRBV15 and TRBJ1-2; D is uncertain. This CDR3 has 15 amino acids. From germline, CDR1 is LNHNV and CDR2 YYDKDF (reference sequence). Trimming left V 2 bases short and J 0 bases short, with 10 bases between. The CDR3 region has the DNA TGTGCCACCAGCAGAAGATCAGAAACTAACTATGGCTACACCTTC. Protein sequence: CATSRRSETNYGYTF.

The V gene is TRBV6-5, the J gene TRBJ1-2, with 9 bases matching TRBD1. The CDR3 contains 14 residues. The J segment lost 5 bases and the V segment lost 5 bases, leaving 6 bases of the junction unmatched. CDR1 and CDR2 (germline): MNHEY, SVGAGI. This chain's CDR3 is CASSERGQGYGYTF. The CDR3 DNA reads as TGTGCCAGCAGTGAAAGGGGACAGGGATATGGCTACACCTTC.

The rearrangement links TRBV30 to TRBJ1-4; D unresolved. The CDR3 is 12 amino acids. Germline assignment: CDR1 GTSNPN and CDR2 SVGIG (reference sequence). Trimming removed 1 base from V and 6 bases from J, with 6 bases in between. In DNA form, the CDR3 reads TGTGCCTGGAGTGAAGGCTATGAAAAACTGTTTTTT. Translating gives CAWSEGYEKLFF. Looking up the rest from reference TRBV30 and TRBJ1-4 gives the full variable domain: SQTIHQWPATLVQPVGSPLSLECTVEGTSNPNLYWYRQAAGRGLQLLFYSVGIGQISSEVPQNLSASRPQDRQFILSSKKLLLSDSGFYLCAWSEGYEKLFFGSGTQLSVL.

This clonotype was recorded many times. This chain uses TRBV20-1 with TRBJ1-2; tentatively, D is TRBD1 (5 bases). With 5 bases removed from V and 6 bases from J, the gap between germline ends came to 10 bases. CDR1 is DFQATT, CDR2 SNEGSKA, per germline (reference sequence). This CDR3 comprises 11 residues. Here the CDR3 DNA reads TGCAGTGCTGTAGACAGTCATGGCTACACCTTC. It yields the protein CSAVDSHGYTF.

This clonotype has just one count. Likely a read error: the CDR3 ends without its conserved phenylalanine or tryptophan. It is unclear where the CDR3 begins or ends on the DNA, so no DNA is shown, and the CDR3 is as TCRdb lists it. V gene TRBV2 combines with J gene TRBJ1-1; the table assigns TRBD1, which was not confirmed against the DNA. The CDR3 extends over 10 residues, inclusive of both ends. Germline values: CDR1 SNHLY, CDR2 FYNNEI. CDR3 sequence reads: CASSEQGDIY.

This clonotype was picked up many times. The chain employs TRBV9 and TRBJ2-2; 12 positions match TRBD2. The CDR3 is made up of 15 amino acids. CDR1 and CDR2 (germline): SGDLS, YYNGEE. Trimming cost V 3 bases and J 5 bases; bases outside gene matches: 2. The CDR3 nucleotides are TGTGCCAGCAGCGCACTAGCGGGAGGAACCGGGGAGCTGTTTTTT. It is translated as CASSALAGGTGELFF.

This clonotype was seen repeatedly, ten times or more. The chain combines TRBV14 with TRBJ1-2; D ambiguous. Germline CDR1 SGHDN, CDR2 FVKESK. V gave up 4 bases and J gave up 1 base, with 10 bases separating them. The CDR3 is made up of 14 amino acids. The CDR3 DNA reads TGTGCCAGCAGCCGCGGAGCATTTAACTATGGCTACACCTTC. It yields the protein CASSRGAFNYGYTF. Combining the CDR3 with reference TRBV14 and TRBJ1-2 gives the whole variable domain EAGVTQFPSHSVIEKGQTVTLRCDPISGHDNLYWYRRVMGKEIKFLLHFVKESKQDESGMPNNRFLAERTGGTYSTLKVQPAELEDSGVYFCASSRGAFNYGYTFGSGTRLTVV.

This chain links TRBV5-8 with TRBJ2-3, with no clear D. Trimming cost V 4 bases and J 3 bases, with 12 bases left between them. The CDR3 sequence is 14 residues long. Germline V lookup: CDR1 SGHTS, CDR2 YDEGEE. The CDR3 reads CASSVAPRTDTQYF. Here the CDR3 DNA reads TGTGCCAGCAGCGTTGCACCCAGGACAGATACGCAGTATTTT.

The chain uses TRBV19 and TRBJ1-5; TRBD1 might be the D (6 bases). V lost 7 bases to trimming and J lost 7 bases, with 17 bases between them. CDR1 and CDR2 from the germline V gene are LNHDA and SQIVND (reference sequence). The CDR3 has 14 amino acids. The chain's CDR3 is CASNPGTNGQPQHF. CDR3 DNA sequence: TGTGCCAGTAACCCTGGGACAAACGGACAGCCCCAGCATTTT.

This clonotype has at least ten counts. V gene TRBV29-1 combines with J gene TRBJ2-7, with 7 bases that match TRBD1. Per the germline V gene, CDR1 is SQVTM and CDR2 is ANQGSEA. The CDR3 loop spans 13 amino acids. Trimming removed 7 bases from V and 7 bases from J; junction bases left unmatched: 13. Here the CDR3 reads CSAARDSSKEQYF. The DNA of the CDR3 is TGCAGCGCCGCACGGGACAGTTCGAAAGAGCAGTACTTC.

This clonotype was observed at least ten times. The genes are TRBV24-1 and TRBJ2-5; D is uncertain. Germline values: CDR1 KGHDR, CDR2 SFDVKD. The CDR3 totals 11 residues. V was cut by 9 bases and J by 5 bases, with 9 bases left in between. CDR3 in amino acids: CATPNEETQYF. CDR3 DNA sequence: TGTGCCACCCCAAACGAGGAGACCCAGTACTTC.

The rearrangement uses TRBV20-1 and TRBJ1-3; D perhaps matches TRBD1 (6 bases). V dropped 4 bases and J dropped 8 bases, with 12 bases sitting between them. Germline-derived CDR1 and CDR2 are DFQATT and SNEGSKA (reference sequence). CDR3 length equals 12 residues. The CDR3 bases are TGCAGTGCTAACAGGGATGGCTACACCATATATTTT. This translates into CSANRDGYTIYF.

The chain links TRBV18 to TRBJ1-1; 10 bases fit TRBD1. With 3 bases clipped from V and 3 bases from J, the junction kept 7 bases outside the gene matches. This CDR3 is 16 amino acids long. Germline-derived CDR1 and CDR2 are KGHSH and LQKENI. The CDR3 is CASSPGTGAVYTEAFF. The CDR3, as DNA: TGTGCCAGCTCACCCGGGACAGGGGCGGTTTACACTGAAGCTTTCTTT.

This clonotype was recorded many times. This chain uses TRBV11-3 with TRBJ2-7; TRBD2 matches 9 bases. The CDR3 runs to 14 residues. The J segment lost 6 bases and the V segment lost 1 base, leaving 4 bases of the junction unmatched. Germline loops: CDR1 SGHNT, CDR2 YENEEA. The CDR3 reads CASSLVAGAFEQYF. Written as DNA, the CDR3 is TGTGCCAGCAGCTTAGTAGCGGGAGCGTTCGAGCAGTACTTC. Looking up the rest from reference TRBV11-3 and TRBJ2-7 gives the full variable domain: EAGVVQSPRYKIIEKKQPVAFWCNPISGHNTLYWYLQNLGQGPELLIRYENEEAVDDSQLPKDRFSAERLKGVDSTLKIQPAELGDSAVYLCASSLVAGAFEQYFGPGTRLTVT.

V gene TRBV9 combines with J gene TRBJ2-5, with 13 positions matching TRBD2. The J call is uncertain, as TRBJ2-1 better fits the DNA end. The CDR3 has 15 amino acids. The V gene's germline CDR1 is SGDLS and CDR2 YYNGEE. For the CDR3, the DNA is TGTGCCAGCAGCGACGGGACTAGCGGGGACAATGAGCAGTTCTTC. Its translation is CASSDGTSGDNEQFF.

This clonotype was recorded at least ten times. The chain is built from TRBV4-1 and TRBJ1-1; D is unclear. From germline, CDR1 is MGHRA and CDR2 YSYEKL. Trimming pared 0 bases from V and 4 bases from J, leaving 3 bases between. This CDR3 has 12 residues. The DNA for the CDR3 is TGCGCCAGCAGCCAAGATACCACTGAAGCTTTCTTT. The encoded protein is CASSQDTTEAFF.

A word on this clonotype: A read error is likely, as this CDR3 ends without the conserved phenylalanine or tryptophan. The gene calls are TRBV6-6 and TRBJ2-6; D gene unclear. The V end was cut by 5 bases, the J end by 0 bases, with 8 bases between. This CDR3 has 15 amino acids. CDR1 and CDR2 (germline): MNHNY, SVGAGI (reference sequence). The CDR3 region has the DNA TGTGCCAGCAGTGAAGCCAGCTCTGGGGCCAACGTCCTGACTCCA. Amino acids: CASSEASSGANVLTP.

In the case of this clonotype: Just one base apart from a much larger clone, this may be a read error. The CDR3 carries no conserved terminal phenylalanine or tryptophan, so it likely arises from a read error. The rearrangement links TRBV20-1 to TRBJ2-7, with D tentatively TRBD2 (5 bases). CDR3 length: 16 amino acids. Trimming left V 1 base short and J 0 bases short, with 16 bases between. Germline loops: CDR1 DFQATT, CDR2 SNEGSKA (reference sequence). CDR3 residues: CSARAPPWRASYEQYL. CDR3 nucleotides: TGCAGTGCTAGAGCCCCCCCCTGGCGGGCCTCCTACGAGCAGTACCTC.